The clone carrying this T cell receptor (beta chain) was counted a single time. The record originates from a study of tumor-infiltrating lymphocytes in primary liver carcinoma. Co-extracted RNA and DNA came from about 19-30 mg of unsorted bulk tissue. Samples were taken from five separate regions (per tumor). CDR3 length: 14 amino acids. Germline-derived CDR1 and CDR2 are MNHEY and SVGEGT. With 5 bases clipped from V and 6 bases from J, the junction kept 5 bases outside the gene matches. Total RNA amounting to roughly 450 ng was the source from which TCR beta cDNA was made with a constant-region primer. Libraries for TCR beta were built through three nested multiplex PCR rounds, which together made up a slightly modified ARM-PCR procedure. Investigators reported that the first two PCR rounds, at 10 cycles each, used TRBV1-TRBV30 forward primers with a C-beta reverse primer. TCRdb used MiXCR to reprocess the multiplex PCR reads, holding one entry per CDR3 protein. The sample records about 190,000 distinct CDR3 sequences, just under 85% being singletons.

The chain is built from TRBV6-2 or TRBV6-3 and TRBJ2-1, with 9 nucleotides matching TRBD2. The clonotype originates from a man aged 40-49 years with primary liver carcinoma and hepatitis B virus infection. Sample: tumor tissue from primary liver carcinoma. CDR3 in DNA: TGTGCCAGCAGTGGGACTAGCAGAACCAATGAGCAGTTCTTC. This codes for CASSGTSRTNEQFF.